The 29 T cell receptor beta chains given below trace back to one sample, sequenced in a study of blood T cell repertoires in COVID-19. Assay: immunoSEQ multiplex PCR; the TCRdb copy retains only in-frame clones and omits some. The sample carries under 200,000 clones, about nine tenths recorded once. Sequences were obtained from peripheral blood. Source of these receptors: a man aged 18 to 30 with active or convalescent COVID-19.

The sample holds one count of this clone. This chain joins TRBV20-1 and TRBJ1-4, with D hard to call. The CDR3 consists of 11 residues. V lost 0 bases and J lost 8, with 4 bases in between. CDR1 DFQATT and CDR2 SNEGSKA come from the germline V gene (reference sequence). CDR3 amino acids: CSARDLEKLFF. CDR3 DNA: TGCAGTGCTAGAGATCTCGAAAAACTGTTTTTT.

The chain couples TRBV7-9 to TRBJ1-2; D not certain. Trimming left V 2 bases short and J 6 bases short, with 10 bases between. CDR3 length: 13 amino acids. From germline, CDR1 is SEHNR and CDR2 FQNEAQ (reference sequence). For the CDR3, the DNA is TGTGCCAGCAGCTTAAGCAGGTTGCATGGCTACACCTTC. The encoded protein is CASSLSRLHGYTF.

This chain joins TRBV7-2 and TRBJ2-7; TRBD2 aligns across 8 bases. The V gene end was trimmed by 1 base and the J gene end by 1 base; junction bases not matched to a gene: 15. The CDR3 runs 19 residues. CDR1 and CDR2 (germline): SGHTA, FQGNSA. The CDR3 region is CASSLVWLTNQRGSYEQYF. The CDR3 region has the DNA TGTGCCAGCAGCTTAGTTTGGTTGACAAATCAGCGGGGGTCCTACGAGCAGTACTTC.

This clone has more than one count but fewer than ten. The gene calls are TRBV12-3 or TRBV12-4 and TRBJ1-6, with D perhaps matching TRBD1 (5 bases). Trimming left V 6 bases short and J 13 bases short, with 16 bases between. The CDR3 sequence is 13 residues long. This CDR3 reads CASSQGGLGPLHF. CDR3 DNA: TGTGCCAGCAGCCAGGGAGGTTTAGGTCCCCTCCACTTT.

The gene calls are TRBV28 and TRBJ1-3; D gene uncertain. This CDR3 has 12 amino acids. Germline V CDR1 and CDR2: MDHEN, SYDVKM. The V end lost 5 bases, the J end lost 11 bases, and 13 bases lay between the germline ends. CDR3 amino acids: CASSPRPEAIYF. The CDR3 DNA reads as TGTGCCAGCAGTCCCCGTCCGGAGGCCATATATTTT.

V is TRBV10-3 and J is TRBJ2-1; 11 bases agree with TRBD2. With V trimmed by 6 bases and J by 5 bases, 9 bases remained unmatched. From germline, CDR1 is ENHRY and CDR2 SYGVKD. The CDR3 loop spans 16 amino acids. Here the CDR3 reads CAIRGGSGRADNEQFF. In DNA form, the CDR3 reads TGTGCCATCAGGGGGGGTAGCGGGAGGGCCGACAATGAGCAGTTCTTC.

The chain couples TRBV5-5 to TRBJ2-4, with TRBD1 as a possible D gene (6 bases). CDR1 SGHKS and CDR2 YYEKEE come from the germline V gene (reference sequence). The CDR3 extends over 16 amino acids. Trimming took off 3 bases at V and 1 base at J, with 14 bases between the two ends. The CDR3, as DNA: TGTGCCAGCAGCTCAACAGGGTACGGGGCCAAAAACATTCAGTACTTC. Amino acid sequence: CASSSTGYGAKNIQYF.

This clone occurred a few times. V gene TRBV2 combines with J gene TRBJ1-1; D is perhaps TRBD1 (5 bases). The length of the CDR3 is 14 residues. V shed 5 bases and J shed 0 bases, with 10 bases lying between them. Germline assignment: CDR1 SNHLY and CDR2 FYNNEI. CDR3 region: CASSNIQVNTEAFF. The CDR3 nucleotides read TGTGCCAGCAGTAACATACAGGTGAACACTGAAGCTTTCTTT.

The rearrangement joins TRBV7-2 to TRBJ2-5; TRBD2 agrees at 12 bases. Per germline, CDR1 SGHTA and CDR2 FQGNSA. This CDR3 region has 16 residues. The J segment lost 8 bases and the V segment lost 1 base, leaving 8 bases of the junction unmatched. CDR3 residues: CASSLVLAGGPDTQYF. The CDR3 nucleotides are TGTGCCAGCAGCTTAGTTCTAGCGGGAGGGCCGGACACCCAGTACTTC.

The CDR3, as DNA: TGTGCCAGCGGGGTTATCGGGAGCTGGGAGACCCAGTACTTC. Translation: CASGVIGSWETQYF. The gene calls are TRBV6-5 and TRBJ2-5; weak D call: TRBD2 (6 bases). The germline V and J ends were trimmed by 8 bases and 5 bases, with 18 bases remaining between them. CDR1 is MNHEY, CDR2 SVGAGI, per germline. The CDR3 has 14 residues.

The CDR3 sequence is CASSLGQGLYTEAFF. The DNA of the CDR3 is TGCGCCAGCAGCTTGGGTCAGGGTTTATACACTGAAGCTTTCTTT. The gene calls are TRBV5-1 and TRBJ1-1, with D possibly being TRBD1 (5 bases). In germline, CDR1 is SGHRS, CDR2 YFSETQ. The V gene lost 0 bases and the J gene lost 3 bases, with 12 bases spanning the gap. The CDR3 covers 15 residues.

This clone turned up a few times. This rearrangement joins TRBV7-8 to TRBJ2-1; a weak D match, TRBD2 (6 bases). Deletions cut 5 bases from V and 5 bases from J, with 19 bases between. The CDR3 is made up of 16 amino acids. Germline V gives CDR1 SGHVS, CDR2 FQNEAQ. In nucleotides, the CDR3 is TGTGCCAGCAGCCTTCTCCCCGGGACTCCAAACAATGAGCAGTTCTTC. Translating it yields CASSLLPGTPNNEQFF.

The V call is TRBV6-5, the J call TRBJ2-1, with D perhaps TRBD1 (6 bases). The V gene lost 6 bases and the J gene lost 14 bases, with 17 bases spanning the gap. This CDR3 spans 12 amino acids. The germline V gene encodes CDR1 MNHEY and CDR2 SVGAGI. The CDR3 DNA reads TGTGCCAGCAGGCAACTCCGGGACAAGGAGTTCTTC. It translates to CASRQLRDKEFF.

CDR3 nucleotides: TGTGCCAGCAGCTTAGAGACTAGCGTCACCTTAGGCGGGCAGTACTTC. This codes for CASSLETSVTLGGQYF. J is TRBJ2-7 and V is TRBV7-3; 8 nucleotides match TRBD2. Germline V CDR1 and CDR2: SGHTA, FQGTGA. The CDR3 extends over 16 amino acids. With V trimmed by 2 bases and J by 9 bases, 15 bases remained unmatched.

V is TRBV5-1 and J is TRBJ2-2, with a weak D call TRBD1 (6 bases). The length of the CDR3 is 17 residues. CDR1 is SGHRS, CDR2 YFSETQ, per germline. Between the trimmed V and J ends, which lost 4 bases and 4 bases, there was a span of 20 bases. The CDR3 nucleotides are TGCGCCAGCAGCGGTCCCGGGACGCCGACAGGCACCGGGGAGCTGTTTTTT. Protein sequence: CASSGPGTPTGTGELFF.

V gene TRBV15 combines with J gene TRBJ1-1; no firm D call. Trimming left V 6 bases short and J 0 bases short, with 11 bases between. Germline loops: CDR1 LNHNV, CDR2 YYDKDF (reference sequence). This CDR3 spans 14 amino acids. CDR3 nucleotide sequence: TGTGCCACCAGAAAACAGCTGATGAACACTGAAGCTTTCTTT. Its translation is CATRKQLMNTEAFF. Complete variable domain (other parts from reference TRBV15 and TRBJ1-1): DAMVIQNPRYQVTQFGKPVTLSCSQTLNHNVMYWYQQKSSQAPKLLFHYYDKDFNNEADTPDNFQSRRPNTSFCFLDIRSPGLGDTAMYLCATRKQLMNTEAFFGQGTRLTVV.

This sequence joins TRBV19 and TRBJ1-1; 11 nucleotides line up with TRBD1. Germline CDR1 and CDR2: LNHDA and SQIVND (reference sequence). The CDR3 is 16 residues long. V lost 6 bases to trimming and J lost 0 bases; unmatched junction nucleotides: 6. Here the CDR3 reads CASRPGTGGVNTEAFF. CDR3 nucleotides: TGTGCCAGTAGGCCGGGGACAGGGGGAGTGAACACTGAAGCTTTCTTT.

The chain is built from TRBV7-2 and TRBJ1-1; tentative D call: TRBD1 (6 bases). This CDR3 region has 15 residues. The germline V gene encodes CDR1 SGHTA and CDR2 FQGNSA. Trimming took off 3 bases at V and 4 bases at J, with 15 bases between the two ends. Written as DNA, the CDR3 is TGTGCCAGCAGCTTCAGGGGAGGGGTTGGCACTGAAGCTTTCTTT. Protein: CASSFRGGVGTEAFF.

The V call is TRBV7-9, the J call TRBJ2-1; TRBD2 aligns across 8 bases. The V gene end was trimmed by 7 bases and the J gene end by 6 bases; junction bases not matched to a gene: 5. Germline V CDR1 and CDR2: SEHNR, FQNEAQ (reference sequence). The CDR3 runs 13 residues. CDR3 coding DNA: TGTGCCAGCAATCGGGGGGGCGGCAATGAGCAGTTCTTC. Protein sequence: CASNRGGGNEQFF.

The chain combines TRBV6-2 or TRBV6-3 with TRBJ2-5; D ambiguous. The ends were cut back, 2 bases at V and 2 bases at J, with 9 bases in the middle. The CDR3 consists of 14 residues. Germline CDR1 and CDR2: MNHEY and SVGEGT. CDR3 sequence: CASSYPPVQETQYF. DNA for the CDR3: TGTGCCAGCAGTTACCCCCCGGTTCAAGAGACCCAGTACTTC.

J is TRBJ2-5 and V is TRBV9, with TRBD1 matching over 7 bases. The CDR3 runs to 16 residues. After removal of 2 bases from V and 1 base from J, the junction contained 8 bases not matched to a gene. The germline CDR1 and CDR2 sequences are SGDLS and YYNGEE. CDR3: CASSVSTGTAQETQYF. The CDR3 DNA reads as TGTGCCAGCAGCGTTAGTACCGGGACAGCCCAAGAGACCCAGTACTTC.

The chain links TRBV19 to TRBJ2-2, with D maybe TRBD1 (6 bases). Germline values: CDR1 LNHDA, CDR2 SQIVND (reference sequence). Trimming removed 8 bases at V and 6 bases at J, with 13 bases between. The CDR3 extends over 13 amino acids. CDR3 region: CASGITGPGELFF. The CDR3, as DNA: TGTGCCAGTGGCATAACAGGGCCCGGGGAGCTGTTTTTT.

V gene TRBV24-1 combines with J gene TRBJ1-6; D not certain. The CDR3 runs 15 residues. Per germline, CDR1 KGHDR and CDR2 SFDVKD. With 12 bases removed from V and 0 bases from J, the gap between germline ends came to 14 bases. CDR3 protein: CAAECRSSYNSPLHF. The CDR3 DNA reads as TGTGCCGCCGAGTGTCGGAGCTCCTATAATTCACCCCTCCACTTT.

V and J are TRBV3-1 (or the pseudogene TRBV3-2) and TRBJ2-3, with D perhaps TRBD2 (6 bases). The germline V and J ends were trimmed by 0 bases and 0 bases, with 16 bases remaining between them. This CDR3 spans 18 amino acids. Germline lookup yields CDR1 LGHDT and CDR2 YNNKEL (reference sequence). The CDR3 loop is CASSQDRVGSGSTDTQYF. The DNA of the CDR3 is TGTGCCAGCAGCCAAGATCGTGTCGGGAGCGGTAGCACAGATACGCAGTATTTT.

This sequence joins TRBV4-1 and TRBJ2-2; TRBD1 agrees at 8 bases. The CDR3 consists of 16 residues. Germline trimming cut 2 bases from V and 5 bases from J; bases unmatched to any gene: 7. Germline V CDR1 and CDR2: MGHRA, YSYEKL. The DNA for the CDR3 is TGCGCCAGCAGCCAATGGGGACAGGTGAAAACCGGGGAGCTGTTTTTT. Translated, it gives CASSQWGQVKTGELFF.

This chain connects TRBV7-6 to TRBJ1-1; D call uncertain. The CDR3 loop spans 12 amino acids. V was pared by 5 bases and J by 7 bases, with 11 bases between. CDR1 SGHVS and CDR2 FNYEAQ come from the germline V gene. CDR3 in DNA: TGTGCCAGCAGCCGGCTAGAGGGTGAAGCTTTCTTT. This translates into CASSRLEGEAFF.

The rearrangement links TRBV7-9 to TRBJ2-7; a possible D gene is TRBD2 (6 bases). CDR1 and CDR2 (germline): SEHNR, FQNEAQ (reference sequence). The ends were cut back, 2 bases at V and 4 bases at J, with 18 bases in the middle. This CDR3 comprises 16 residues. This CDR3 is CASSLSLTGGRYEQYF. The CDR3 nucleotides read TGTGCCAGCAGCTTAAGTTTAACCGGGGGACGGTACGAGCAGTACTTC.

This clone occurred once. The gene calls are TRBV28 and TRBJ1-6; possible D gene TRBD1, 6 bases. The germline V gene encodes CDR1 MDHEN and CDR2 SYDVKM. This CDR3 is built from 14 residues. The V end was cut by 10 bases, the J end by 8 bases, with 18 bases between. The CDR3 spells CATEGGGADSPLHF. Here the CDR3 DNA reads TGTGCCACCGAAGGCGGGGGGGCTGATTCACCCCTCCACTTT.

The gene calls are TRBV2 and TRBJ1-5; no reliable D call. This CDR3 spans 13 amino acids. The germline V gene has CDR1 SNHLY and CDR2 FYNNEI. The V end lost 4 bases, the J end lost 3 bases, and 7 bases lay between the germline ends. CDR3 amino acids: CASSGESNQPQHF. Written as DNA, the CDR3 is TGTGCCAGCAGTGGGGAGTCCAATCAGCCCCAGCATTTT.